These T cell receptor beta chains were read from a single sample in a study of T-cell memory formation after mild COVID-19. Each CDR3 protein gets one entry after TCRdb re-called the 5' RACE reads with MiXCR. The sample contains about 340,000 distinct CDR3 sequences, more than 15% of which appear only once. The specimen sequenced was PBMCs or a T cell subset sorted from them (not recorded which). These receptors were collected from a man aged 18 to 30 who had mild COVID-19 (a few samples of this study predate the infection). Cell type and time point are not known. Each CDR3 is given with its conserved first and last residue. A D gene is named only where the DNA matches it firmly. Size is omitted from some rows. Given values are once, few, many or a class for expanded clones.

v_call,clone_size,d_call,j_call,cdr3_nt,cdr3_aa
TRBV4-3,few,.,TRBJ2-1,TGCGCCAGCAGCCACCGACTAGAGCAGTTCTTC,CASSHRLEQFF
TRBV9,.,TRBD1,TRBJ2-5,TGTGCCAGCAGCGTCCAGGGGGCTAGCGAGTCGGAGACCCAGTACTTC,CASSVQGASESETQYF
TRBV6-5,few,TRBD1,TRBJ2-2,TGTGCCAGCAGATTATCGGGACAGCTCACCGGGGAGCTGTTTTTT,CASRLSGQLTGELFF
TRBV5-6,.,.,TRBJ2-6,TGTGCCAGCAGTCTTCAGACACGAACCCACTCTGGGGCCAACGTCCTGACTTTC,CASSLQTRTHSGANVLTF
TRBV10-3,.,.,TRBJ1-6,TGTGCCATCAGTGATCGGGATTCACCCCTCCACTTT,CAISDRDSPLHF
TRBV12-3/TRBV12-4,.,.,TRBJ1-3,TGTGCCAGCACGAACCGGGCCTCTGGAAACACCATATATTTT,CASTNRASGNTIYF
TRBV11-2,.,TRBD1,TRBJ1-4,TGTGCCAGCAGCACCTGGGACAGGGGAAATGAAAAACTGTTTTTT,CASSTWDRGNEKLFF
TRBV9,.,.,TRBJ1-2,TGTGCCAGCGGGCAGGCTAACTATGGCTACACCTTC,CASGQANYGYTF
TRBV4-1,.,TRBD2,TRBJ2-2,TGCGCCAGCAGCCAAGGCTATAGCGGGGGGCTGAACACCGGGGAGCTGTTTTTT,CASSQGYSGGLNTGELFF
TRBV12-3/TRBV12-4,.,TRBD1,TRBJ2-1,TGTGCCAGCAGCTTCCGGGACAGCTCGGGGCTGGAGCAGTTCTTC,CASSFRDSSGLEQFF
TRBV7-2,.,.,TRBJ1-5,TGTGCCAGCAGCTTAAGTGGAGCCCGTTATCCCCAGCATTTT,CASSLSGARYPQHF
TRBV7-9,few,.,TRBJ1-2,TGTGCCAGCAGCTTCGGACAGTATGGCTACACCTTC,CASSFGQYGYTF
TRBV5-1,.,.,TRBJ1-2,TGCGCCAGCAGCTTGGACGGTGGGGGTGGCTACACCTTC,CASSLDGGGGYTF
TRBV10-3,.,.,TRBJ2-1,TGTGCCATCAGCCGGAGCTCCTACAATGAGCAGTTCTTC,CAISRSSYNEQFF
TRBV7-3,.,.,TRBJ1-2,TGTGCCAGCAGGTTGACAGGAGTGAACTATGGCTACACCTTC,CASRLTGVNYGYTF
TRBV7-2,few,.,TRBJ2-1,TGTGCCAGCAGCTTAGGTCCCAGGGGCTCCTACAATGAGCAGTTCTTC,CASSLGPRGSYNEQFF
TRBV3-1,few,.,TRBJ2-5,TGTGCCAGCAGCTTAATTACCCAAGAGACCCAGTACTTC,CASSLITQETQYF
TRBV4-3,few,.,TRBJ1-1,TGCGCCAGCAGCCAAGATACTTTCGGGGGAAAAGCTGAAGCTTTCTTT,CASSQDTFGGKAEAFF
TRBV7-9,few,TRBD2,TRBJ2-2,TGTGCCAGCAGCCGGAGACGTACTAGCGGGGGGGCTGGCACCGGGGAGCTGTTTTTT,CASSRRRTSGGAGTGELFF
TRBV5-1,.,.,TRBJ2-5,TGCGCCAGCAGCTTGGGCTTCGGGGCATTTTTGGAAGAGACCCAGTACTTC,CASSLGFGAFLEETQYF
TRBV25-1,few,TRBD2,TRBJ2-1,TGTGCCAGCAGTGGGAGGACTAGCGGGCCTTACAATGAGCAGTTCTTC,CASSGRTSGPYNEQFF
TRBV7-8,.,TRBD1,TRBJ2-3,TGTGCCAGCAGCTCAAGGACAGGGACAAAAGAAGTTACGCAGTATTTT,CASSSRTGTKEVTQYF
TRBV7-7,few,.,TRBJ2-5,TGTGCTAGCAGCGCCGGGTGGCAAGAGACCCAGTACTTC,CASSAGWQETQYF
TRBV18,few,.,TRBJ1-2,TGTGCCAGCTCGCGTGGGCCCCCGGGTCTCGAGGGCTACACCTTC,CASSRGPPGLEGYTF
TRBV6-6,.,.,TRBJ2-3,TGTGCCAGCAGTTACTCGTCTGCTAGGAGGGGTTCGGATACGCAGTATTTT,CASSYSSARRGSDTQYF
TRBV7-6,.,.,TRBJ1-5,TGTGCCAGCGGCCGGACACCCAATCAGCCCCAGCATTTT,CASGRTPNQPQHF
TRBV7-2,.,TRBD1,TRBJ1-2,TGTGCCAGCAGCTTGAGCGGGACAGCTTACTATGGCTACACCTTC,CASSLSGTAYYGYTF
TRBV7-2,.,.,TRBJ1-5,TGTGCCAGCAGCTTACTTGGGACGCCATATAGCAATCAGCCCCAGCATTTT,CASSLLGTPYSNQPQHF
TRBV12-3/TRBV12-4,.,.,TRBJ2-5,TGTGCCAGCAGCCCACAGGGAGGTCTGGAGACCCAGTACTTC,CASSPQGGLETQYF
TRBV4-1,many,TRBD2,TRBJ2-1,TGCGCCAGCAGCCAAGGTCTAGCGGGGGGGCTTCGGAATGAGCAGTTCTTC,CASSQGLAGGLRNEQFF
TRBV7-3,few,.,TRBJ2-2,TGTGCCAGCAGCTATACACCCGCCGGGGGAACCGGGGAGCTGTTTTTT,CASSYTPAGGTGELFF
TRBV20-1,many,.,TRBJ2-1,TGCAGTGCTCACTCGGATACTAGCTGGATTTCTTGTGAGCAGTTCTTC,CSAHSDTSWISCEQFF
TRBV5-1,.,.,TRBJ1-1,TGCGCCAGCAGCAGGGACCCTCTCTATATGTACACTGAAGCTTTCTTT,CASSRDPLYMYTEAFF
TRBV6-2/TRBV6-3,few,.,TRBJ2-1,TGTGCCAGCAGAAACCCCCAGACGAGCTCCTACAATGAGCAGTTCTTC,CASRNPQTSSYNEQFF
TRBV4-2,.,TRBD1,TRBJ2-5,TGTGCCAGCAGCCAAGTTTTCTTGGCCGGGACAGGGAAAGAGACCCAGTACTTC,CASSQVFLAGTGKETQYF
TRBV19,few,TRBD1,TRBJ2-3,TGTGCCTCCGGGACAGGGGCGCCAGATACGCAGTATTTT,CASGTGAPDTQYF
TRBV11-2,.,.,TRBJ1-4,TGTGCCAGCAGCCCTTCCCCTGGGAGCACTCCAACTAATGAAAAACTGTTTTTT,CASSPSPGSTPTNEKLFF
TRBV7-2,.,TRBD1,TRBJ2-7,TGTGCCAGCAGCTTAGTCGGGACAGGGGCGTCCTACGAGCAGTACTTC,CASSLVGTGASYEQYF
TRBV9,few,TRBD1,TRBJ2-2,TGTGCCAGCCCCCGGGACAGGGGTCCCACCGGGGAGCTGTTTTTT,CASPRDRGPTGELFF
TRBV6-2/TRBV6-3,.,.,TRBJ2-2,TGTGCCAGCATCCCTGGCTCCTTCGCCGGGGAGCTGTTTTTT,CASIPGSFAGELFF
TRBV11-2,few,.,TRBJ1-6,TGTGCCAGCAGTAAAACAGGGAACTCACCCCTCCACTTT,CASSKTGNSPLHF
TRBV7-2,few,.,TRBJ2-3,TGTGCCAGCAGCGTTAGGGGTGTACCAGATACGCAGTATTTT,CASSVRGVPDTQYF
TRBV10-2,many,.,TRBJ1-6,TGCGCCAGCAGTGAGTCCCGACAGGCCCTTAATTCACCCCTCCACTTT,CASSESRQALNSPLHF
TRBV5-1,.,.,TRBJ2-2,TGCGCCAGCAGCTTGGCCAGGGGCACCGGGGAGCTGTTTTTT,CASSLARGTGELFF
TRBV9,many,TRBD2,TRBJ2-3,TGTGCCAGCAGCGTAAGCCTAGCGGGGGCCCCGCCCGCAGATACGCAGTATTTT,CASSVSLAGAPPADTQYF
TRBV4-3,many,.,TRBJ1-6,TGCGCCAGCAGCCAAGACATGGCGGCACCGAATAATTCACCCCTCCACTTT,CASSQDMAAPNNSPLHF
TRBV7-9,.,TRBD2,TRBJ2-1,TGTGCCAGCAGCCATTTTGGGGCGGGGGGAGACAATGAGCAGTTCTTC,CASSHFGAGGDNEQFF
TRBV20-1,.,.,TRBJ2-4,TGCAGTGCTCCCCCGACATGGGGATACGAGAACATTCAGTACTTC,CSAPPTWGYENIQYF
TRBV7-2,.,.,TRBJ2-1,TGTGCCAGCAGCCCGTCGAGGGGGGGGGCGAATCTCAACAATGAGCAGTTCTTC,CASSPSRGGANLNNEQFF
TRBV12-3/TRBV12-4,few,.,TRBJ2-1,TGTGCCAGCAGCCCCTACCATGAGCAGTTCTTC,CASSPYHEQFF
TRBV6-5,.,.,TRBJ2-5,TGTGCCAGCAGTAGTCCTACGCCCCACGGAGAGACCCAGTACTTC,CASSSPTPHGETQYF
TRBV7-9,.,.,TRBJ1-1,TGTGCCAGCAGCTTTAGCCAGAACACTGAAGCTTTCTTT,CASSFSQNTEAFF